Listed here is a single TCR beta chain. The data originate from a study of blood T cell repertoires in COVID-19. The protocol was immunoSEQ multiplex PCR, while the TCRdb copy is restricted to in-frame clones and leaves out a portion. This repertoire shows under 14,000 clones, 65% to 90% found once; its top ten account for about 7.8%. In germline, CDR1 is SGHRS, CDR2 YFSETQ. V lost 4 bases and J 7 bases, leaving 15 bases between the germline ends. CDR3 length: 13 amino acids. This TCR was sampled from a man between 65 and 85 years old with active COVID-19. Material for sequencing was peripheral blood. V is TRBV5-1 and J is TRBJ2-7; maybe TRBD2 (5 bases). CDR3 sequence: CASSPGPGGEQYF. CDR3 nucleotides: TGCGCCAGCAGCCCCGGGCCCGGCGGGGAGCAGTACTTC. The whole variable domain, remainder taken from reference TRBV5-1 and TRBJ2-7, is KAGVTQTPRYLIKTRGQQVTLSCSPISGHRSVSWYQQTPGQGLQFLFEYFSETQRNKGNFPGRFSGRQFSNSRSEMNVSTLELGDSALYLCASSPGPGGEQYFGPGTRLTVT.